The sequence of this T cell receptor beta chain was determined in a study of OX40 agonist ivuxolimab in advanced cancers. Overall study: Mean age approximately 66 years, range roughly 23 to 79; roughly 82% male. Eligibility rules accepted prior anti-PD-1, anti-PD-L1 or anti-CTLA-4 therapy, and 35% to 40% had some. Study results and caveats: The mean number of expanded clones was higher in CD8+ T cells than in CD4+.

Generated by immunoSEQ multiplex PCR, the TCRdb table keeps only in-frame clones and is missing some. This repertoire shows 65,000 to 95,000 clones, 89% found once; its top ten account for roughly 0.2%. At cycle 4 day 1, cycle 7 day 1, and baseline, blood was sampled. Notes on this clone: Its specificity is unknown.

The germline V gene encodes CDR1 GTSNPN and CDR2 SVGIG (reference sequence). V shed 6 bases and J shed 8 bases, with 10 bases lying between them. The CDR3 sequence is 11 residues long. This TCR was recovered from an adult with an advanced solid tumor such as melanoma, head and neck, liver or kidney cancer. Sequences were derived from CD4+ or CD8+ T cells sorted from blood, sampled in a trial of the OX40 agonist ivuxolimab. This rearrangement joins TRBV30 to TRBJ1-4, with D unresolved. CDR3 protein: CACQTAEKLFF. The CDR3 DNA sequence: TGTGCCTGTCAGACCGCAGAAAAACTGTTTTTT.